The clone carrying this T cell receptor (beta chain) was seen a handful of times. Germline V gene data show CDR1 as LNHDA and CDR2 as SQIVND (reference sequence). CDR3 length: 13 residues. V was pared by 10 bases and J by 0 bases, with 12 bases between. Assay used: immunoSEQ multiplex PCR; TCRdb lists only in-frame clones, some missing. The sample includes about 78,000 clones, 85% to 95% seen only once; the top ten take roughly 2.8%. The data are from a study of OX40 agonist ivuxolimab in advanced cancers. V gene TRBV19 combines with J gene TRBJ1-2; unclear D gene. The sequences come from CD4+ or CD8+ T cells sorted from blood, collected in a trial of the OX40 agonist ivuxolimab. The clonotype originates from an adult with an advanced solid tumor such as melanoma, head and neck, liver or kidney cancer. This CDR3 is CAISDSSNYGYTF. DNA of the CDR3: TGTGCCATCTCGGACTCCTCTAACTATGGCTACACCTTC.